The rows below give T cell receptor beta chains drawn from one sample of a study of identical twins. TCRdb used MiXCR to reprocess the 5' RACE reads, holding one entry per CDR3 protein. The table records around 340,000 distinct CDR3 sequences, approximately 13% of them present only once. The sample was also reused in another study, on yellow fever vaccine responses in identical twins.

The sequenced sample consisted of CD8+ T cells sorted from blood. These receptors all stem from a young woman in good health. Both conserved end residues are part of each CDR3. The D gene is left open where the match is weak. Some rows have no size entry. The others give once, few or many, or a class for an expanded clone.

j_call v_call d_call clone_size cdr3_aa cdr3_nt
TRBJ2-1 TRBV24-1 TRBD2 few CATSDLKRGLAYEQFF TGTGCCACCAGTGATTTGAAAAGGGGACTAGCCTATGAGCAGTTCTTC
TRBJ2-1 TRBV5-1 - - CASSLEFRGFDPLTGLRFF TGCGCCAGCAGCTTGGAGTTTAGGGGTTTTGACCCTCTAACTGGTTTACGGTTCTTC
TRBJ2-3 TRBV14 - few CASSQLRSTDTQYF TGTGCCAGCAGCCAACTAAGAAGCACAGATACGCAGTATTTT
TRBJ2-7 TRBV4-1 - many CASSQGGATYEQYF TGCGCCAGCAGCCAAGGTGGGGCTACCTACGAGCAGTACTTC
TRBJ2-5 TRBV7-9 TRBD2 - CAVAQPAGTSQETQYF TGTGCCGTTGCCCAACCAGCGGGGACGTCCCAAGAGACCCAGTACTTC
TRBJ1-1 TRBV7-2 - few CASRPYYGNTEAFF TGTGCCAGCAGGCCTTACTACGGGAACACTGAAGCTTTCTTT
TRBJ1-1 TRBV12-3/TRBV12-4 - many CASSSGRFEAFF TGTGCCAGCAGTTCAGGACGGTTTGAAGCTTTCTTT
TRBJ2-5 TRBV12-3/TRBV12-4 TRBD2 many CASRPGTSRETQYF TGTGCCAGCAGACCCGGGACTAGCAGGGAGACCCAGTACTTC
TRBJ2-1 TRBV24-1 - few CATSWGAPNNEQFF TGTGCCACCAGTTGGGGGGCTCCGAACAATGAGCAGTTCTTC
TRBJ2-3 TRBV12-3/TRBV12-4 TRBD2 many CASSLIVRGTSGATSTDTQYF TGTGCCAGCAGTTTAATCGTGCGGGGGACTAGCGGGGCCACTAGCACAGATACGCAGTATTTT
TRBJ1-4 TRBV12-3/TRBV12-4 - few CASSFISGGNEKLFF TGTGCCAGCAGTTTTATCTCCGGGGGCAATGAAAAACTGTTTTTT
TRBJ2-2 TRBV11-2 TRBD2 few CASSLGRGGATYAGELFF TGTGCCAGCAGCTTAGGTCGCGGGGGGGCCACATACGCCGGGGAGCTGTTTTTT
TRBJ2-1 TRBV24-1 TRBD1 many CATSDPRDSYNEQFF TGTGCCACCAGTGACCCCCGGGACAGTTACAATGAGCAGTTCTTC
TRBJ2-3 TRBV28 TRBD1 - CASRWDRGTDTQYF TGTGCCAGCAGGTGGGACAGGGGAACAGATACGCAGTATTTT
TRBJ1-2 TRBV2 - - CASRPTGAVYGYTF TGTGCCAGCAGACCAACGGGGGCAGTCTATGGCTACACCTTC
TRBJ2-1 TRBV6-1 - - CASSTTGPWATEQFF TGTGCCAGCAGCACGACGGGACCGTGGGCAACCGAGCAGTTCTTC
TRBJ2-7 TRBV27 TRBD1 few CASSPWTGAYEQYF TGTGCCAGCAGTCCCTGGACAGGGGCTTACGAGCAGTACTTC
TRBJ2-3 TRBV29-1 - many CSGGDSYTDTQYF TGCAGCGGGGGGGACAGCTACACAGATACGCAGTATTTT
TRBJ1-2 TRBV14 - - CASSQGEFEGGYTF TGTGCCAGCAGCCAAGGCGAGTTCGAGGGGGGCTACACCTTC
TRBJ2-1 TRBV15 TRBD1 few CATSRPTGAPGEQFF TGTGCCACCAGCAGACCGACAGGGGCCCCAGGGGAGCAGTTCTTC
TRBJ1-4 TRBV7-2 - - CASSLVGRTTNEKLFF TGTGCCAGCAGCTTAGTGGGTCGGACAACTAATGAAAAACTGTTTTTT
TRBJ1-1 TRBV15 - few CATSRAGLGTEAFF TGTGCCACCAGCAGGGCGGGGCTGGGCACTGAAGCTTTCTTT
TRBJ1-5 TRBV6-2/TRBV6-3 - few CASSYGSRGDQHF TGTGCCAGCAGTTACGGGTCGCGGGGAGACCAGCATTTT
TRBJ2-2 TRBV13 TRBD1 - CASSLGLQGSTGELFF TGTGCCAGCAGCTTAGGCCTACAGGGGAGCACCGGGGAGCTGTTTTTT
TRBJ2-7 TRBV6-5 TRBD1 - CASSFRTGLNEQYF TGTGCCAGCAGTTTCAGGACAGGGTTAAACGAGCAGTACTTC
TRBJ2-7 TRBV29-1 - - CSVQGISEQYF TGCAGCGTTCAGGGGATCTCCGAGCAGTACTTC
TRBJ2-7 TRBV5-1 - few CASSLNSPRVYEQYF TGCGCCAGCAGCTTGAATAGTCCGCGGGTCTACGAGCAGTACTTC
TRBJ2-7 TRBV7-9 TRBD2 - CASSFLAGDSEQYF TGTGCCAGCTCTTTCCTAGCGGGAGATAGCGAGCAGTACTTC
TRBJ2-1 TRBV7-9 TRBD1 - CASTQTPTGGNEQFF TGTGCCAGCACCCAAACCCCGACAGGGGGGAATGAGCAGTTCTTC
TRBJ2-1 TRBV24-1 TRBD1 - CATSDSDRDNEQFF TGTGCCACCAGTGATTCAGACAGGGACAATGAGCAGTTCTTC
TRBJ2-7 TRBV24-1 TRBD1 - CATSDRAFYEQYF TGTGCCACCTCCGACAGGGCTTTCTACGAGCAGTACTTC
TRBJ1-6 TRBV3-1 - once CASSQDSREVGSPLHF TGTGCCAGCAGCCAAGATTCAAGGGAGGTTGGTTCACCCCTCCACTTT
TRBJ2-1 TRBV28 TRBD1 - CASSPLTGQVLGNEQFF TGTGCCAGCAGTCCGCTAACTGGACAGGTACTTGGGAATGAGCAGTTCTTC
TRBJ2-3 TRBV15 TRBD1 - CATSSDRGGNTQYF TGTGCCACCAGCAGTGACAGGGGGGGTAATACGCAGTATTTT
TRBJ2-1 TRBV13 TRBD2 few CASSLGGAGENNEQFF TGTGCCAGCAGCTTAGGAGGAGCGGGGGAAAACAATGAGCAGTTCTTC
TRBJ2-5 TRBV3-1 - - CASSQRRTETQYF TGTGCCAGCAGCCAGCGCCGAACCGAGACCCAGTACTTC
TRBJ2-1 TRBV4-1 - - CASGATVYNEHFF TGCGCCAGCGGGGCAACGGTTTACAATGAGCATTTCTTC
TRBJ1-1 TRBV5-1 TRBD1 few CASSLLGQPEAFF TGCGCCAGCAGCTTGCTGGGACAGCCTGAAGCTTTCTTT
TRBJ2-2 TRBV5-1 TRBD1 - CASSPTGPGTGGAGELFF TGCGCCAGCAGCCCGACGGGGCCCGGGACAGGGGGAGCCGGGGAGCTGTTTTTT
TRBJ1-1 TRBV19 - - CASSAGMNTEAFF TGTGCCAGTAGTGCAGGGATGAACACTGAAGCTTTCTTT
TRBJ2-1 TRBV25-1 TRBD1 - CASSDPQGQGLNEQFF TGTGCCAGCAGTGACCCCCAGGGACAGGGTCTAAATGAGCAGTTCTTC